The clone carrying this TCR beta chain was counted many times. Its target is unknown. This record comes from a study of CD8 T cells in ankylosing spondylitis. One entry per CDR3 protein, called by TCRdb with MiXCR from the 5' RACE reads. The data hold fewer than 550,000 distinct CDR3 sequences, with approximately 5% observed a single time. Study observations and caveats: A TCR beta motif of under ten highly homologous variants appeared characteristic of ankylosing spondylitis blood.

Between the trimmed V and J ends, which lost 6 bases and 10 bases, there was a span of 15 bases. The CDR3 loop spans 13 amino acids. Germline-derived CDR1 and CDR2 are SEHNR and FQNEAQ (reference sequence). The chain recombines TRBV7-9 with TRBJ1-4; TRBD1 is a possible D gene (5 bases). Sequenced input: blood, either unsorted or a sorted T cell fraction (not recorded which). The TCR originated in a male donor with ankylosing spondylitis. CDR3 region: CASRFRDGGKLFF. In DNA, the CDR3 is TGTGCCAGCAGGTTCCGGGACGGCGGAAAACTGTTTTTT.